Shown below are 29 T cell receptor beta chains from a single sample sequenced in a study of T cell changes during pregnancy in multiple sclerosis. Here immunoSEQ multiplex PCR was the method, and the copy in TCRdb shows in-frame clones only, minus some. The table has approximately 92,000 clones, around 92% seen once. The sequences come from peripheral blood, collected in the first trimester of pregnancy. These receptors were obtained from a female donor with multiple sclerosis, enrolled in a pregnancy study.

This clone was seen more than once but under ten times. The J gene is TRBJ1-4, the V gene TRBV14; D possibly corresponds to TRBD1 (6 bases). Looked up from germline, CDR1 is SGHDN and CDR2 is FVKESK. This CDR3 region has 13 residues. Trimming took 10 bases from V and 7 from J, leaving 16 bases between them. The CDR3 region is CATNRGAGEKLFF. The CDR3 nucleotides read TGTGCCACTAACCGGGGGGCTGGTGAAAAACTGTTTTTT.

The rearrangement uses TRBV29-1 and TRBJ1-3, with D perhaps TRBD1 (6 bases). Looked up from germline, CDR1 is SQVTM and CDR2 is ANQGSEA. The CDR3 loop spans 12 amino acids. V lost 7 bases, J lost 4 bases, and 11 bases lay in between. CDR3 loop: CSAAGTGNTIYF. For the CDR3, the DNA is TGCAGCGCGGCCGGGACAGGAAACACCATATATTTT. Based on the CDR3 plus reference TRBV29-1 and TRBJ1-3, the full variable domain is SAVISQKPSRDICQRGTSLTIQCQVDSQVTMMFWYRQQPGQSLTLIATANQGSEATYESGFVIDKFPISRPNLTFSTLTVSNMSPEDSSIYLCSAAGTGNTIYFGEGSWLTVV.

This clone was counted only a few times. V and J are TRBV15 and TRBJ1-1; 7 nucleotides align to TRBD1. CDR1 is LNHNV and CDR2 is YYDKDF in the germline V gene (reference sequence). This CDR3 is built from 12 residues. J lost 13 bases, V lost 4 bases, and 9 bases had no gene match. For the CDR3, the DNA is TGTGCCACCAGCACGACCGGGACAGAGATTTTCTTT. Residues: CATSTTGTEIFF.

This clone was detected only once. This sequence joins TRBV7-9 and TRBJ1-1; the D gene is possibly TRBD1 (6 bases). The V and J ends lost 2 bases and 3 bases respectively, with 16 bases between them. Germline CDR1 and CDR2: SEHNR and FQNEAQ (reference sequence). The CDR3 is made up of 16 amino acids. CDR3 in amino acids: CASSLTGRVGDTEAFF. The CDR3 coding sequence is TGTGCCAGCAGCTTAACAGGGAGAGTGGGGGACACTGAAGCTTTCTTT.

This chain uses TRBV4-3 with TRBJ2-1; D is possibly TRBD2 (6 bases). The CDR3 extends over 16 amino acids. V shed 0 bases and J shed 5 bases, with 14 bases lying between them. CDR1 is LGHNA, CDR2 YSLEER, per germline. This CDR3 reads CASSQELGGYHNEQFF. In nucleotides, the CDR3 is TGCGCCAGCAGCCAAGAATTAGGAGGGTACCACAATGAGCAGTTCTTC.

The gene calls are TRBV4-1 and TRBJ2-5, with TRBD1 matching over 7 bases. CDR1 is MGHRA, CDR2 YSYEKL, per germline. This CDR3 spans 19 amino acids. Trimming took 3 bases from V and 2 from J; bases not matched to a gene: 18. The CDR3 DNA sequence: TGCGCCAGCAGCCAGGCCCCCGGGACAGCCCTATCTTCTCAAGAGACCCAGTACTTC. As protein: CASSQAPGTALSSQETQYF.

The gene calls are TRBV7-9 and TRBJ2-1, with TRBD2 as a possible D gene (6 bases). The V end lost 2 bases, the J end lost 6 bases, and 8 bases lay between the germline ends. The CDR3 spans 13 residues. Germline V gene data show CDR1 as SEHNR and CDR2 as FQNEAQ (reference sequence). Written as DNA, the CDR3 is TGTGCCAGCAGCTTAAGGACTATCAATGAGCAGTTCTTC. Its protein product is CASSLRTINEQFF.

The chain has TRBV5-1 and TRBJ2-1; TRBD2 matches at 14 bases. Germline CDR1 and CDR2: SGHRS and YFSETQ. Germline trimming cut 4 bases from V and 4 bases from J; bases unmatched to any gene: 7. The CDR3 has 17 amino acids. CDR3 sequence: CASSPGLAGGPYNEQFF. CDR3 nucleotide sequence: TGCGCCAGCAGCCCCGGACTAGCGGGAGGACCATACAATGAGCAGTTCTTC.

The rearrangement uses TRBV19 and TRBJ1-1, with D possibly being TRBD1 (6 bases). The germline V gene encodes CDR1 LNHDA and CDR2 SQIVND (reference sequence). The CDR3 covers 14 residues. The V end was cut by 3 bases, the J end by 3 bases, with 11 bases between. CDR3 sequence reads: CASSMGRGYTEAFF. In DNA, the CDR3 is TGTGCCAGTAGTATGGGCAGGGGTTACACTGAAGCTTTCTTT.

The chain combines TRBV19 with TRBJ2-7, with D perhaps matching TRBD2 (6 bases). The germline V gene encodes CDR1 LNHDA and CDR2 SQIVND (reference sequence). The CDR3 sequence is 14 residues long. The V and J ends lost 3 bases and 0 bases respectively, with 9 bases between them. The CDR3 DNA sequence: TGTGCCAGTAGTATGGGGGGTAGCTCCTACGAGCAGTACTTC. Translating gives CASSMGGSSYEQYF.

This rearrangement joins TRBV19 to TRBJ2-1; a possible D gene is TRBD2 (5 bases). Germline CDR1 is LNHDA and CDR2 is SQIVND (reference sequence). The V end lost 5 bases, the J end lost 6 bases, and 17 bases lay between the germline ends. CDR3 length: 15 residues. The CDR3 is CASSSDFLFTNEQFF. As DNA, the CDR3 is TGTGCCAGTAGTTCGGACTTTTTGTTTACCAATGAGCAGTTCTTC.

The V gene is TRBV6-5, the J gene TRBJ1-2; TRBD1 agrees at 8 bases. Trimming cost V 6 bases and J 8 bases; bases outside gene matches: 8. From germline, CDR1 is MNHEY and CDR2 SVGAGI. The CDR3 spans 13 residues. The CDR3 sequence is CASSRTGLGGYTF. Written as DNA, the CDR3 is TGTGCCAGCAGCCGGACAGGGCTCGGGGGCTACACCTTC.

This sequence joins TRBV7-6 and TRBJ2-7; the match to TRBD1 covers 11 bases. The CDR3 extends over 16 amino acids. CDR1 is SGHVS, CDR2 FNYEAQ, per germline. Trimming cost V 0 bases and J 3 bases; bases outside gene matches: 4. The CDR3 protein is CASSLAMGTGGYEQYF. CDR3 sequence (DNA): TGTGCCAGCAGCTTAGCGATGGGGACAGGGGGCTACGAGCAGTACTTC.

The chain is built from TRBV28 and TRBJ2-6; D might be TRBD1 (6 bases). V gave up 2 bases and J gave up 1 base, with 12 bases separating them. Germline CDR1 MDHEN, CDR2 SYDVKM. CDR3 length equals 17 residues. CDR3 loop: CASSLADSVSGANVLTF. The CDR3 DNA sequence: TGTGCCAGCAGTTTAGCGGACAGCGTTTCTGGGGCCAACGTCCTGACTTTC.

For the CDR3, the DNA is TGCGCCAGCAGCCAAGAGAGAGGCCGGAACACTGAAGCTTTCTTT. Protein product: CASSQERGRNTEAFF. The genes are TRBV4-1 and TRBJ1-1, with no clear D. Germline loops: CDR1 MGHRA, CDR2 YSYEKL. The V and J ends lost 0 bases and 1 base respectively, with 9 bases between them. The CDR3 runs to 15 residues.

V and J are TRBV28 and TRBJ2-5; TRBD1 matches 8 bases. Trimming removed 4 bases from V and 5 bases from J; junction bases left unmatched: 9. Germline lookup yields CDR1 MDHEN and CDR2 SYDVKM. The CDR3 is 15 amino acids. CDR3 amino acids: CASSSPTGDGETQYF. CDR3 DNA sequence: TGTGCCAGCAGTTCCCCGACAGGGGATGGGGAGACCCAGTACTTC.

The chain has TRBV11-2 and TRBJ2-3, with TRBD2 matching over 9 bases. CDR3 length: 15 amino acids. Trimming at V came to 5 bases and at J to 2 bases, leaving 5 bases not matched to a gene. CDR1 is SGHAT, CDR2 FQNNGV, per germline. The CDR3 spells CASSPRLADTDTQYF. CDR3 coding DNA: TGTGCCAGCAGCCCAAGACTAGCGGACACAGATACGCAGTATTTT.

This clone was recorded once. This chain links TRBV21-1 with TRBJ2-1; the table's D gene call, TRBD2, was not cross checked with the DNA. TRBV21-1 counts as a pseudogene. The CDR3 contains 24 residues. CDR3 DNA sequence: TGTGCCAGCAGCACAAAAGAGGGATATAGGCTAGCGGGAGACTTAAGGAGCTCCTACAATGAGCAGTTCTTC. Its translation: CASSTKEGYRLAGDLRSSYNEQFF.

For the CDR3, the DNA is TGTGCCAGCAGCCGATTAGCGGGAGTGGGGCACAATGAGCAGTTCTTC. This gives the protein CASSRLAGVGHNEQFF. The chain joins TRBV5-6 to TRBJ2-1, with 9 positions matching TRBD2. CDR1 SGHDT and CDR2 YYEEEE come from the germline V gene. V dropped 4 bases and J dropped 5; count of bases not matched to a gene: 10. There are 16 residues in the CDR3.

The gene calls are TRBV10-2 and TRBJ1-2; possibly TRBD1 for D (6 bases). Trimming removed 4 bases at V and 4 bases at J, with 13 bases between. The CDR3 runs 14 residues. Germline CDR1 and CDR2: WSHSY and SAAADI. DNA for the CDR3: TGCGCCAGCAGTGCACAGGGCGGTTTCTATGGCTACACCTTC. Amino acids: CASSAQGGFYGYTF.

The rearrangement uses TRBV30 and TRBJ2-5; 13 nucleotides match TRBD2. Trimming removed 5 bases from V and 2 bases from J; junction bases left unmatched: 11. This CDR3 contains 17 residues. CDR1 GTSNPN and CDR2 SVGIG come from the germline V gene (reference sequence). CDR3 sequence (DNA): TGTGCCTGGGGAGGACTAGCGGGAGAGCCCAAACAAGAGACCCAGTACTTC. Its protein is CAWGGLAGEPKQETQYF.

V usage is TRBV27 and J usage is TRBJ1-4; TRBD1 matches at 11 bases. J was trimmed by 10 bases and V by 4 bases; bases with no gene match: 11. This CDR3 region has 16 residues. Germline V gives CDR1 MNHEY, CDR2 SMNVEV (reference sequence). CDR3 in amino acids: CASSSPGTGGKAKLFF. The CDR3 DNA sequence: TGTGCCAGCAGTTCCCCCGGGACAGGGGGAAAGGCAAAACTGTTTTTT.

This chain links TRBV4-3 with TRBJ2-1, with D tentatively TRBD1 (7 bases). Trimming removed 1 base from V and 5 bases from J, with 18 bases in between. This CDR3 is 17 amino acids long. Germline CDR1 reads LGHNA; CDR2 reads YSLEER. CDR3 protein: CASSQGRGPRGDNEQFF. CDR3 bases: TGCGCCAGCAGCCAAGGGAGGGGGCCCCGGGGAGACAATGAGCAGTTCTTC.

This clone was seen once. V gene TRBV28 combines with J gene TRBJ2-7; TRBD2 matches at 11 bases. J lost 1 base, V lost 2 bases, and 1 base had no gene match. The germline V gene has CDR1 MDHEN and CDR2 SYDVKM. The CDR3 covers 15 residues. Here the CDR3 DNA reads TGTGCCAGCAGTTTACGGACTAGCGGGTCCTACGAGCAGTACTTC. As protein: CASSLRTSGSYEQYF.

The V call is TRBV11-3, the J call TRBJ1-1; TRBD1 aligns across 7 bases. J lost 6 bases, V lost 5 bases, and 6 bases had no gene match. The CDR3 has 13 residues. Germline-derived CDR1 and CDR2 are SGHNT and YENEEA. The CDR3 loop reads CASSQGGRAEAFF. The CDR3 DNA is TGTGCCAGCAGCCAAGGGGGCAGAGCTGAAGCTTTCTTT.

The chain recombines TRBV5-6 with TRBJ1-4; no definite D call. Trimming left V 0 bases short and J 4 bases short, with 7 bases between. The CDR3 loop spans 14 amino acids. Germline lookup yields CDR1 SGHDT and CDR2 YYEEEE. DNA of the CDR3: TGTGCCAGCAGCTTGGGGAGAATTAATGAAAAACTGTTTTTT. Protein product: CASSLGRINEKLFF.

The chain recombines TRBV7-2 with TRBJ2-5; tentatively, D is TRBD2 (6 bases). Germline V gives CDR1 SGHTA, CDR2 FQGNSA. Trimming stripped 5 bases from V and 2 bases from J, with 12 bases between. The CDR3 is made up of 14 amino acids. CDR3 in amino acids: CASSLQTRQETQYF. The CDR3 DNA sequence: TGTGCCAGCAGCCTCCAGACTAGACAAGAGACCCAGTACTTC.

The CDR3: CASSSLAGGTDTQYF. The CDR3 DNA reads as TGTGCCAGCAGCTCACTAGCGGGGGGCACAGATACGCAGTATTTT. V is TRBV11-3 and J is TRBJ2-3; the match to TRBD2 covers 11 bases. Unmatched junction bases numbered 1, after V lost 4 bases and J lost 1 base. This CDR3 spans 15 amino acids. Germline lookup yields CDR1 SGHNT and CDR2 YENEEA.

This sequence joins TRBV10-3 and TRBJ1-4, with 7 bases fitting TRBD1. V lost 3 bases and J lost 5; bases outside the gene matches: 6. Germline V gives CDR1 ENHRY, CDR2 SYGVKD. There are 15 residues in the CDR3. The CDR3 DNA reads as TGTGCCATCAGTGATCGGACAGGTCAAAATGAAAAACTGTTTTTT. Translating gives CAISDRTGQNEKLFF.